These 11 T cell receptor beta chains were sequenced from one sample in a study of T-cell memory formation after mild COVID-19 listed by TCRdb under 2021. Libraries were constructed by 5' RACE. The data were produced on an Illumina NovaSeq 6000. Using fastp trimming at Q25 and MiXCR clonotype assembly, TCRdb reanalyzed the public sequencing data and kept in-frame beta chains. Rows with a matching CDR3 protein are joined into one entry that keeps the most common DNA and genes. This sample has roughly 110,000 distinct CDR3 sequences in its table, and under 15% of those were observed once. Of the sample, around two fifths is held by the ten largest clones. Input material: PBMCs or a T cell subset sorted from them (not recorded which). The source is a man aged 18 to 29 who had mild COVID-19 (a few samples of this study predate the infection). The sample titles of this study are shuffled in the database, so cell type and time point are left out; the donor was told from shared clones.

The rearrangement links TRBV5-6 to TRBJ2-1, with 9 bases matching TRBD2. CDR3 length: 14 residues. Germline-derived CDR1 and CDR2 are SGHDT and YYEEEE. The V and J ends lost 0 bases and 9 bases, in that order; junction bases with no gene match: 4. The CDR3 reads CASSLVRAGGEQFF. CDR3 sequence (DNA): TGTGCCAGCAGCTTGGTTCGAGCGGGGGGTGAGCAGTTCTTC.

This clonotype has just a few counts. The V and J genes are TRBV7-9 and TRBJ1-2; 9 bases align to TRBD1. Germline lookup yields CDR1 SEHNR and CDR2 FQNEAQ (reference sequence). Trimming at V came to 9 bases and at J to 8 bases, leaving 4 bases not matched to a gene. The CDR3 is 11 residues long. CDR3 nucleotides: TGTGCCAGTCACAGGGGGCACGGCTACACCTTC. It translates to CASHRGHGYTF.

This clonotype was detected only once. V usage is TRBV27 and J usage is TRBJ2-7; D remains ambiguous. V was cut by 5 bases and J by 5 bases, with 4 bases left in between. The CDR3 length is 10 residues. CDR1 and CDR2 (germline): MNHEY, SMNVEV (reference sequence). The CDR3 nucleotides are TGTGCCAGCAGTCTCGACGAGCAGTACGTC. Protein: CASSLDEQYV.

This clonotype has just a few counts. This chain connects TRBV5-6 to TRBJ2-5; 12 nucleotides line up with TRBD1. The CDR3 extends over 19 amino acids. V lost 2 bases and J lost 1; bases outside the gene matches: 12. Germline V CDR1 and CDR2: SGHDT, YYEEEE. CDR3 in DNA: TGTGCCAGCAGCTTAGGGACAGGGGGCAACCCCACGGTCCAAGAGACCCAGTACTTC. Residues: CASSLGTGGNPTVQETQYF. Full variable domain (outside the CDR3, taken from reference TRBV5-6 and TRBJ2-5): DAGVTQSPTHLIKTRGQQVTLRCSPKSGHDTVSWYQQALGQGPQFIFQYYEEEERQRGNFPDRFSGHQFPNYSSELNVNALLLGDSALYLCASSLGTGGNPTVQETQYFGPGTRLLVL.

CDR3 sequence (DNA): TGTGCCAGCAGCCCCTGGGACTTCCACGAGCAGTACTTC. It translates to CASSPWDFHEQYF. The chain links TRBV11-1 to TRBJ2-7; tentative D call: TRBD2 (6 bases). This CDR3 has 13 amino acids. Germline assignment: CDR1 SGHAT and CDR2 FQDESV (reference sequence). The V end lost 5 bases, the J end lost 5 bases, and 13 bases lay between the germline ends.

The chain combines TRBV27 with TRBJ2-7, with a possible D match to TRBD2 (6 bases). CDR1 and CDR2 from the germline V gene are MNHEY and SMNVEV (reference sequence). Trimming removed 10 bases from V and 5 bases from J, with 15 bases in between. The CDR3 has 12 amino acids. The CDR3 sequence: CAIGRGIDEQYF. CDR3 bases: TGTGCCATCGGACGGGGGATCGACGAGCAGTACTTC.

This clonotype has only a few counts. The chain carries TRBV5-1 and TRBJ1-1, with a weak D call TRBD1 (5 bases). This CDR3 is built from 13 residues. The V end lost 2 bases, the J end lost 2 bases, and 7 bases lay between the germline ends. From germline, CDR1 is SGHRS and CDR2 YFSETQ. The CDR3 nucleotides read TGCGCCAGCAGCTTCAGGGTCAACACTGAAGCTTTCTTT. This codes for CASSFRVNTEAFF.

V usage is TRBV7-2 and J usage is TRBJ2-7, with D uncertain. The V and J ends lost 5 bases and 4 bases respectively, with 9 bases between them. This CDR3 comprises 12 residues. CDR1 is SGHTA and CDR2 is FQGNSA in the germline V gene. The CDR3: CASSAWGYEQYF. Here the CDR3 DNA reads TGTGCCAGCAGCGCGTGGGGTTACGAGCAGTACTTC.

This clonotype was detected only a few times. The chain carries TRBV6-5 and TRBJ1-1; 7 nucleotides align to TRBD1. Germline lookup yields CDR1 MNHEY and CDR2 SVGAGI. The CDR3 sequence is 13 residues long. Unmatched junction bases numbered 5, after V lost 4 bases and J lost 6 bases. The CDR3 nucleotides read TGTGCCAGCAGTTCTGGACAGGTTTCTGAAGCTTTCTTT. This translates into CASSSGQVSEAFF.

This clonotype has ten or more counts. The V call is TRBV6-5, the J call TRBJ1-5, with TRBD1 as a possible D gene (5 bases). CDR1 and CDR2 from the germline V gene are MNHEY and SVGAGI. There are 15 residues in the CDR3. V was shortened by 0 bases and J by 7 bases, with 13 bases between the two germline ends. The CDR3 is CASSYSRRGGQPQHF. The CDR3 bases are TGTGCCAGCAGTTACTCGAGAAGGGGTGGACAGCCCCAGCATTTT.

This clonotype turned up a few times. The rearrangement joins TRBV15 to TRBJ1-2; D is unclear. Looked up from germline, CDR1 is LNHNV and CDR2 is YYDKDF (reference sequence). The CDR3 has 15 amino acids. The V and J ends lost 2 bases and 6 bases respectively, with 16 bases between them. CDR3 region: CATSRPGVAPHGYTF. The CDR3 nucleotides are TGTGCCACCAGCAGACCCGGGGTGGCGCCCCATGGCTACACCTTC.